This T cell receptor beta chain was sequenced in a study of blood T cells in healthy people across ages. Caucasian individuals from Russia who were healthy and aged about 6 to 95 acted as donors. Combining a sample-barcoded 5' primer with a J-beta primer mix, a second PCR ran for about 6 to 11 cycles. MiXCR, run by TCRdb on the 5' RACE reads, gives a single entry per CDR3 protein. Of some 710,000 distinct CDR3 sequences listed, around 45% are singletons. Germline lookup yields CDR1 SGHTA and CDR2 FQGNSA. CDR3 length: 17 residues. What was sequenced was blood. This TCR was sampled from a man older than 75 in good health. The chain uses TRBV7-2 and TRBJ2-1, with D maybe TRBD2 (5 bases). Matching the DNA end better, TRBJ2-7 makes the J call doubtful. CDR3 sequence reads: CASSLSVLGSGNNEQYF. The CDR3 coding sequence is TGTGCCAGCAGCTTATCGGTTTTAGGGAGCGGAAACAATGAGCAGTACTTC.